This passage covers 11 T cell receptor beta chains from one sample sequenced in a study of blood T cell repertoires in COVID-19. Data came from immunoSEQ multiplex PCR; TCRdb stores just in-frame clones and leaves some out. The sample lists about 380,000 clones, more than 65% occurring once. Sequenced input: peripheral blood. The source of these receptors is a human donor with acute or convalescent COVID-19. The donor label of this sample is uncertain.

CDR3 nucleotide sequence: TGTGCCAGCAGCTCTAGCGGGAGGGCCTTCGGGGAGCTGTTTTTT. As protein: CASSSSGRAFGELFF. The rearrangement links TRBV2 to TRBJ2-2; 12 bases agree with TRBD2. CDR3 length: 15 residues. Germline assignment: CDR1 SNHLY and CDR2 FYNNEI. V lost 6 bases and J lost 7; bases outside the gene matches: 6. The full variable domain, with the rest looked up from reference TRBV2 and TRBJ2-2, is EPEVTQTPSHQVTQMGQEVILRCVPISNHLYFYWYRQILGQKVEFLVSFYNNEISEKSEIFDDQFSVERPDGSNFTLKIRSTKLEDSAMYFCASSSSGRAFGELFFGEGSRLTVL.

The sample holds one count of this clone. The chain couples TRBV28 to TRBJ1-1, with D unresolved. This CDR3 comprises 16 residues. Trimming took 2 bases from V and 1 from J, leaving 14 bases between them. Germline CDR1 is MDHEN and CDR2 is SYDVKM. The CDR3 protein is CASSLIGRASNTEAFF. The CDR3 DNA reads as TGTGCCAGCAGTTTAATCGGGAGGGCCTCGAACACTGAAGCTTTCTTT.

The rearrangement joins TRBV30 to TRBJ2-5; 9 nucleotides match TRBD2. The CDR3 consists of 15 residues. Trimming removed 3 bases from V and 5 bases from J; junction bases left unmatched: 10. Germline lookup yields CDR1 GTSNPN and CDR2 SVGIG (reference sequence). The CDR3 is CAWRAGGSRMETQYF. In DNA form, the CDR3 reads TGTGCCTGGAGGGCGGGGGGGTCTCGGATGGAGACCCAGTACTTC.

This clone was detected only once. In nucleotides, the CDR3 is TGTGCCAGTAAGACAGGAGACTATGGCTACACCTTC. It specifies CASKTGDYGYTF. V gene TRBV6-5 combines with J gene TRBJ1-2; TRBD1 is a possible D gene (6 bases). The ends were cut back, 9 bases at V and 3 bases at J, with 11 bases in the middle. The CDR3 totals 12 residues. Looked up from germline, CDR1 is MNHEY and CDR2 is SVGAGI.

This CDR3 reads CASSQDLVRGASLMGAKNIQYF. The CDR3 region has the DNA TGTGCCAGCAGCCAAGATCTTGTCCGGGGGGCCTCGTTGATGGGAGCCAAAAACATTCAGTACTTC. The chain joins TRBV4-2 to TRBJ2-4; a possible D gene is TRBD2 (7 bases). Germline CDR1 is LGHNA and CDR2 is YNFKEQ. The CDR3 consists of 22 residues. V was cut by 0 bases and J by 0 bases, with 27 bases left in between.

This clone was recorded only once. The CDR3 region is CASSLGGLAGVGAKETQYF. CDR3 DNA sequence: TGTGCCAGCAGCTTGGGGGGACTAGCGGGTGTTGGGGCAAAAGAGACCCAGTACTTC. The chain joins TRBV5-4 to TRBJ2-5; 12 nucleotides agree with TRBD2. Germline CDR1 is SGHNT and CDR2 is YYREEE (reference sequence). The CDR3 runs 19 residues. V was pared by 0 bases and J by 3 bases, with 12 bases of the junction left unmatched.

In regard to this clone: Additional DNA sequences in this sample encode the identical CDR3. The rearrangement links TRBV27 to TRBJ1-5; a possible D gene is TRBD1 (5 bases). Per germline, CDR1 MNHEY and CDR2 SMNVEV (reference sequence). This CDR3 region has 13 residues. Trimming left V 2 bases short and J 7 bases short, with 9 bases between. As DNA, the CDR3 is TGTGCCAGCAGTTTAGGGGCTGGGCAGCCCCAGCATTTT. Translated: CASSLGAGQPQHF.

The chain combines TRBV18 with TRBJ2-3, with 14 positions matching TRBD2. This CDR3 contains 17 residues. The V gene's germline CDR1 is KGHSH and CDR2 LQKENI. Trimming took 1 base from V and 8 from J; bases not matched to a gene: 8. The CDR3 DNA is TGTGCCAGCTCACCACTTATGACTAGCGGGAGGGCGGTTACGCAGTATTTT. Amino acids: CASSPLMTSGRAVTQYF.

The chain couples TRBV19 to TRBJ1-2, with 9 bases fitting TRBD1. CDR3 length: 13 amino acids. V shed 8 bases and J 7 bases; nucleotides not matched to a gene: 8. Germline CDR1 is LNHDA and CDR2 is SQIVND (reference sequence). The CDR3 loop is CASSGQGRGGYTF. The CDR3 bases are TGTGCCAGTTCGGGACAGGGACGCGGTGGCTACACCTTC.

The chain is built from TRBV5-4 and TRBJ1-2; 8 nucleotides match TRBD1. CDR1 SGHNT and CDR2 YYREEE come from the germline V gene (reference sequence). The CDR3 is made up of 15 amino acids. V lost 5 bases, J lost 2 bases, and 8 bases stayed unmatched. CDR3 coding DNA: TGTGCCAGCAGTGTGACAGGGGCACGGAACTATGGCTACACCTTC. Protein: CASSVTGARNYGYTF.

The count of this clone is one. The V and J genes are TRBV7-8 and TRBJ2-7; 11 bases agree with TRBD2. The ends lost 3 bases at V and 3 bases at J; junction bases unmatched: 13. The germline V gene has CDR1 SGHVS and CDR2 FQNEAQ. This CDR3 spans 18 amino acids. In nucleotides, the CDR3 is TGTGCCAGCAGCTTGCCGGGACTAGCGGAGACGAGCTTCTACGAGCAGTACTTC. Its protein is CASSLPGLAETSFYEQYF.